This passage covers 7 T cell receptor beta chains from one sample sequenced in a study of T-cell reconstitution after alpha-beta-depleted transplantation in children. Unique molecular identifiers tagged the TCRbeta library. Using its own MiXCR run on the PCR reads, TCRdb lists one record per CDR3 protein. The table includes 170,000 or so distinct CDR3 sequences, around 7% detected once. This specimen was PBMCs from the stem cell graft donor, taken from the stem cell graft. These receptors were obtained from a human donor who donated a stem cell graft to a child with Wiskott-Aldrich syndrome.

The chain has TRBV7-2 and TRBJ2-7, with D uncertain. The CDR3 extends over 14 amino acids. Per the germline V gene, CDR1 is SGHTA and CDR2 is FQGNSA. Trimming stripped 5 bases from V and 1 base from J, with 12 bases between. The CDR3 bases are TGTGCCAGCAGCGGCGGACGCGGTTCCTACGAGCAGTACTTC. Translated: CASSGGRGSYEQYF.

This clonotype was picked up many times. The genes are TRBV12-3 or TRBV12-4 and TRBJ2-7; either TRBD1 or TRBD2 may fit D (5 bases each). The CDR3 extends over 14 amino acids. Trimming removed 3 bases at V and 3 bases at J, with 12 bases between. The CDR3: CASSFRDLFYEQYF. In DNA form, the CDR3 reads TGTGCCAGCAGTTTCAGGGACCTCTTCTACGAGCAGTACTTC.

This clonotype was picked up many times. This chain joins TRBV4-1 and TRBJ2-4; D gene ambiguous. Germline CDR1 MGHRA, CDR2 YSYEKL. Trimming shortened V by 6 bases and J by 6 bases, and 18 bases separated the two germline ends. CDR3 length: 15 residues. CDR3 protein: CASSPRMGLGNIQYF. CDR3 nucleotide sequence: TGCGCCAGCAGTCCAAGAATGGGTCTCGGAAACATTCAGTACTTC.

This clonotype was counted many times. The CDR3 spells CASSLKGGNQPQHF. CDR3 nucleotide sequence: TGTGCCAGCAGTTTGAAGGGCGGCAATCAGCCCCAGCATTTT. The chain links TRBV12-3 or TRBV12-4 to TRBJ1-5; D not resolved. Trimming stripped 3 bases from V and 2 bases from J, with 8 bases between. The CDR3 has 14 amino acids.

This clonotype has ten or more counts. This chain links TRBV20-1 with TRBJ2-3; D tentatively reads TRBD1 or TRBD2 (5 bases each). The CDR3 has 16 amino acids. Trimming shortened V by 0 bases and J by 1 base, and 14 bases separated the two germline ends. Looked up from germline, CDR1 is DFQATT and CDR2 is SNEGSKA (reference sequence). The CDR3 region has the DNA TGCAGTGCTAGAGATGTTATGGGGGACCGCACAGATACGCAGTATTTT. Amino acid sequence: CSARDVMGDRTDTQYF.

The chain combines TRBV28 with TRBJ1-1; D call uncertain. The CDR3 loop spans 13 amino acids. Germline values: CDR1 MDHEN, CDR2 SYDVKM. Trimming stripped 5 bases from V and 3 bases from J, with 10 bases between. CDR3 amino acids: CASSLRWDTEAFF. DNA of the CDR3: TGTGCCAGCAGTCTCAGGTGGGACACTGAAGCTTTCTTT.

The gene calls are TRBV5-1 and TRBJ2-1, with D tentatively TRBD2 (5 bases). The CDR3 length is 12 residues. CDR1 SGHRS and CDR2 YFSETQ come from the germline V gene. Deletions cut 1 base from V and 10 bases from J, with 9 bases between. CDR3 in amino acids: CASSLSSGEQFF. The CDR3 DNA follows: TGCGCCAGCAGCTTGAGCAGCGGAGAGCAGTTCTTC.